Below, one T cell receptor (beta chain) is given with its context. Antigen specificity is unknown. The sample comes from a study of shared clonotypes between healthy human individuals. Whole-study findings and limits: Even with large depth, rarefaction showed that sorted-subset sequencing was incomplete.

In germline, CDR1 is SGHRS, CDR2 YFSETQ. The CDR3 has 17 amino acids. Trimming cost V 3 bases and J 8 bases; bases outside gene matches: 16. The run depth of the assay was deep. Sequenced by immunoSEQ multiplex PCR; TCRdb stores in-frame clones only, minus some. The sample records fewer than 1 million clones, about 96% being singletons. Naive CD8 cells comprised CD45RO-negative, CCR7-positively selected cells, excluding terminally differentiated effector memory CD45RA+ cells. The chain combines TRBV5-1 with TRBJ2-1; the match to TRBD1 covers 8 bases. The TCR originated in a man aged 25 to 40 in good health. The sequencing sample was made of naive CD8+ T cells sorted from blood. The CDR3 coding sequence is TGCGCCAGCAGCTCAAAAAGACAGGGGAATTTATTCCATGAGCAGTTCTTC. It codes for CASSSKRQGNLFHEQFF. The complete variable domain, with remaining parts taken from reference TRBV5-1 and TRBJ2-1, reads KAGVTQTPRYLIKTRGQQVTLSCSPISGHRSVSWYQQTPGQGLQFLFEYFSETQRNKGNFPGRFSGRQFSNSRSEMNVSTLELGDSALYLCASSSKRQGNLFHEQFFGPGTRLTVL.